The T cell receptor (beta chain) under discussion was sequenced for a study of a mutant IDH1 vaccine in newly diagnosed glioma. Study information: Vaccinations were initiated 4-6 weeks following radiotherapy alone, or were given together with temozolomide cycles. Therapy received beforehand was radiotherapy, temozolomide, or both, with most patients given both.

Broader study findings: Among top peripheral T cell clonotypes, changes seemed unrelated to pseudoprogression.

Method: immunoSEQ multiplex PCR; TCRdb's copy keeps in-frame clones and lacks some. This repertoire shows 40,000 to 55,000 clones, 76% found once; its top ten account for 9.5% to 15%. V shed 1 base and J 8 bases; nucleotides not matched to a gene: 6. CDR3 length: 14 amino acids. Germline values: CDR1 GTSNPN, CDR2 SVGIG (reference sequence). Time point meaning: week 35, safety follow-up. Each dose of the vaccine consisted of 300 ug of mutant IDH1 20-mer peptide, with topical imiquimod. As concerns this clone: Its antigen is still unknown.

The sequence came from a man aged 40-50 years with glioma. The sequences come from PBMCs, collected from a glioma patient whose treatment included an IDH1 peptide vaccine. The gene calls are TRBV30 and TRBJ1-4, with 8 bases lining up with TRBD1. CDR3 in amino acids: CAWSDQGAIEKLFF. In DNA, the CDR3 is TGTGCCTGGAGTGACCAGGGGGCGATCGAAAAACTGTTTTTT.